This T cell receptor (beta chain) was sequenced for a study of T cell repertoires in cytomegalovirus infection. The study, taken as a whole, reports: People with CMV and the relevant HLA were identified by cumulative public TCR beta family frequency. It was HLA-C-restricted CMV-specific TCR beta clonotypes that dominated the response ex vivo.

TCRdb reprocessed the reads via MiXCR and lists one record per CDR3 protein. The table lists roughly 230,000 distinct CDR3 sequences, 6% to 8% of them singletons. The sample holds many counts of this clonotype. Its antigen is as yet unknown. The CDR3 is 15 amino acids. Germline values: CDR1 SGHNT, CDR2 YYREEE (reference sequence). Trimming removed 4 bases from V and 0 bases from J, with 11 bases in between. The specimen sequenced was PBMCs. V gene TRBV5-4 combines with J gene TRBJ1-3; TRBD1 might be the D (5 bases). This clonotype was sampled from a human donor in good health (CMV status not recorded). Some clones in this sample may be carry-over from other donors' samples. CDR3 sequence (DNA): TGTGCCAGCAGCGGGGGTCGGTTCTCTGGAAACACCATATATTTT. Protein product: CASSGGRFSGNTIYF.